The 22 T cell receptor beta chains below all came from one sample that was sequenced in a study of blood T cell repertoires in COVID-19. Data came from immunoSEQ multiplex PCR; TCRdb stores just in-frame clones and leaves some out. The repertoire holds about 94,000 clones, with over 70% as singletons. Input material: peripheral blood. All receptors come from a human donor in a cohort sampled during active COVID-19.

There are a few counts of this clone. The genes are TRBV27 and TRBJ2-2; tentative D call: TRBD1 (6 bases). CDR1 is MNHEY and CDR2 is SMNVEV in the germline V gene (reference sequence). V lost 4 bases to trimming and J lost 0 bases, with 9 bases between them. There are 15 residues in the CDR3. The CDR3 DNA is TGTGCCAGCAGTTCCCGACAGGCGAACACCGGGGAGCTGTTTTTT. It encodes CASSSRQANTGELFF.

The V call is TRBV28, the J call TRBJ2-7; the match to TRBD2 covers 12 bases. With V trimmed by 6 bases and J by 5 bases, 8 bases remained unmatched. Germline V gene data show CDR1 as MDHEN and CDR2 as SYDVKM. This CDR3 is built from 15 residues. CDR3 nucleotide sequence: TGTGCCAGCAGCGCACTAGCGGGAGGAGGGAACGAGCAGTACTTC. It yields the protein CASSALAGGGNEQYF.

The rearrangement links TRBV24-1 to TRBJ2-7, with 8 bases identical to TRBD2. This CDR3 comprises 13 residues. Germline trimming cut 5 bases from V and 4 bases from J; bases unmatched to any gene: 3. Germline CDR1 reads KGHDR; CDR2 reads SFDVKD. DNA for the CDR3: TGTGCCACCAGTGCGGGAGGGCGGTACGAGCAGTACTTC. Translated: CATSAGGRYEQYF.

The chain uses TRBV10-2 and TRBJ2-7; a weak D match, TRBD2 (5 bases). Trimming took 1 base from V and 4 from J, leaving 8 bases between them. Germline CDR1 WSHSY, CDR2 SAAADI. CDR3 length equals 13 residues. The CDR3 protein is CASSEFLAYEQYF. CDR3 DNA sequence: TGCGCCAGCAGTGAGTTCCTAGCTTACGAGCAGTACTTC.

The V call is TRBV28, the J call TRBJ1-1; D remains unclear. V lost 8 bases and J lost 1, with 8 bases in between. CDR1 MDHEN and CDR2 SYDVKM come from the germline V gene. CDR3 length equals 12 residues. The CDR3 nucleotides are TGTGCCAGCGGGGAGAAGAACACTGAAGCTTTCTTT. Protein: CASGEKNTEAFF.

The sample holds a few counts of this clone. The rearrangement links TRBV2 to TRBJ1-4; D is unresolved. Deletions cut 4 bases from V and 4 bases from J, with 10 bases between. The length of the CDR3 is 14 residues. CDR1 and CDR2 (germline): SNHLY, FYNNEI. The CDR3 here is CASSGGQNNEKLFF. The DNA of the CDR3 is TGTGCCAGCAGTGGAGGGCAGAATAATGAAAAACTGTTTTTT.

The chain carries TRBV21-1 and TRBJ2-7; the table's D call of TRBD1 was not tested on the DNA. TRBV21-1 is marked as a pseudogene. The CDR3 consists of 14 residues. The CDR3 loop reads CASSRQGLSYEQYF. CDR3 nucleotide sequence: TGTGCCAGCAGCCGACAGGGGCTCTCCTACGAGCAGTACTTC.

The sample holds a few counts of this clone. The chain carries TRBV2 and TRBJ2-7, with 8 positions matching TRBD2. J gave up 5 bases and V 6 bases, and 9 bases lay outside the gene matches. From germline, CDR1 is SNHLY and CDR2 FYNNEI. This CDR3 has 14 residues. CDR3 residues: CASSSLREVHEQYF. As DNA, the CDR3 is TGTGCCAGCAGCTCGTTGCGGGAGGTCCACGAGCAGTACTTC.

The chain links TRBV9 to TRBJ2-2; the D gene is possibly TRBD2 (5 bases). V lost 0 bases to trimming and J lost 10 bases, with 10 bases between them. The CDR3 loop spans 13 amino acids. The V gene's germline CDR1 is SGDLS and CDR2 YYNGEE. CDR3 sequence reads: CASSVGPGKELFF. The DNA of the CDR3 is TGTGCCAGCAGCGTAGGTCCGGGAAAGGAGCTGTTTTTT.

The CDR3 DNA reads TGTGCCACCAGCGGTGGCCCAGGCAACTACAATGAGCAGTTCTTC. The encoded protein is CATSGGPGNYNEQFF. The V call is TRBV15, the J call TRBJ2-1; D call uncertain. In germline, CDR1 is LNHNV, CDR2 YYDKDF (reference sequence). Trimming stripped 5 bases from V and 3 bases from J, with 14 bases between. The CDR3 length is 15 residues.

CDR3 sequence: CASSLWGRAITGELFF. Here the CDR3 DNA reads TGTGCCAGCAGTTTATGGGGCAGGGCCATCACCGGGGAGCTGTTTTTT. The chain recombines TRBV27 with TRBJ2-2; possible D gene TRBD1, 5 bases. V was clipped by 1 base and J by 4 bases, with 13 bases between them. Germline V gene sequence: CDR1 MNHEY, CDR2 SMNVEV (reference sequence). CDR3 size: 16 residues.

The CDR3 protein is CASSSASGRRYEQYF. CDR3 coding DNA: TGCGCCAGCAGCTCCGCTAGCGGGAGACGGTACGAGCAGTACTTC. V usage is TRBV5-1 and J usage is TRBJ2-7; 10 bases line up with TRBD2. CDR3 length: 15 residues. After removal of 3 bases from V and 4 bases from J, the junction contained 7 bases not matched to a gene. The germline CDR1 and CDR2 sequences are SGHRS and YFSETQ.

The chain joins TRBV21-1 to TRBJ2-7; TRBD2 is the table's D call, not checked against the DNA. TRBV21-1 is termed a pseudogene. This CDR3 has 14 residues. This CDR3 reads CASSVESVSYEQYF. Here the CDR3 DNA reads TGTGCCAGCTCGGTCGAGAGCGTATCCTACGAGCAGTACTTC.

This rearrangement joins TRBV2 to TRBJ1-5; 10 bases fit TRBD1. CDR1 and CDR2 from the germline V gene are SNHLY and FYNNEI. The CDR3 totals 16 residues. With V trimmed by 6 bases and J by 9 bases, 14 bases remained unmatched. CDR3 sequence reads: CASSVEGTGVGGPQHF. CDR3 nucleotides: TGTGCCAGCAGCGTGGAAGGGACAGGGGTCGGCGGGCCCCAGCATTTT. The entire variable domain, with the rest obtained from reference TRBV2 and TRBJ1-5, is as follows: EPEVTQTPSHQVTQMGQEVILRCVPISNHLYFYWYRQILGQKVEFLVSFYNNEISEKSEIFDDQFSVERPDGSNFTLKIRSTKLEDSAMYFCASSVEGTGVGGPQHFGDGTRLSIL.

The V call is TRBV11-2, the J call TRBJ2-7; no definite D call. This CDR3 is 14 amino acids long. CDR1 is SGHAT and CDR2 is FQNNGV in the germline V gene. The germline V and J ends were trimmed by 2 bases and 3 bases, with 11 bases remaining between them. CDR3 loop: CASSLLRQNYEQYF. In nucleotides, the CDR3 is TGTGCCAGCAGCTTACTCAGGCAGAACTACGAGCAGTACTTC.

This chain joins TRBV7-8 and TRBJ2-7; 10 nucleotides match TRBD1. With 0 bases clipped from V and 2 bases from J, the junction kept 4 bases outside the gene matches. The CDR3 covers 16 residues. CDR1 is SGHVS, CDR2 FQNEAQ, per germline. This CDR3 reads CASSLATGGFPYEQYF. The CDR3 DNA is TGTGCCAGCAGCTTAGCGACAGGGGGCTTCCCCTACGAGCAGTACTTC.

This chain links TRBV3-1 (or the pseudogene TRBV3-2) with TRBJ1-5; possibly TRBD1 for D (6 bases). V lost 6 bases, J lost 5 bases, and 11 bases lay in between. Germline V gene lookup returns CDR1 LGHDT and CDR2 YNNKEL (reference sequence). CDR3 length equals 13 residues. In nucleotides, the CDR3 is TGTGCCAGCAGTCGGGACACTGATCAGCCCCAGCATTTT. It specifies CASSRDTDQPQHF.

CDR3 sequence: CAGQGYSYEQYF. CDR3 in DNA: TGTGCCGGACAGGGGTACTCCTACGAGCAGTACTTC. This chain connects TRBV21-1 to TRBJ2-7; the table's D call, TRBD1, was not checked against the DNA. TRBV21-1 is given as a pseudogene. The CDR3 runs 12 residues.

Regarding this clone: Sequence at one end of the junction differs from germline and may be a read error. In nucleotides, the CDR3 is TGTGCCAGCAGCGAAGCGCGTACCACTGAAGCTTTCTTT. Its translation: CASSEARTTEAFF. This rearrangement joins TRBV2 to TRBJ1-1, with D unclear. Germline-derived CDR1 and CDR2 are SNHLY and FYNNEI. The CDR3 runs to 13 residues.

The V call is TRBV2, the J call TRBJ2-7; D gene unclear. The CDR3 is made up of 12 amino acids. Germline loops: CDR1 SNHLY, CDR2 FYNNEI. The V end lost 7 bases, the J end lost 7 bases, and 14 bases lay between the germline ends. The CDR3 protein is CASTGPVVEQYF. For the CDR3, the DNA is TGTGCCAGCACGGGTCCCGTTGTTGAGCAGTACTTC.

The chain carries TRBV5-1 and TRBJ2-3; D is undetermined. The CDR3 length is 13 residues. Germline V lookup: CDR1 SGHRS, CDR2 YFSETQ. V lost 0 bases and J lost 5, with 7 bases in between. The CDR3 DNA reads TGCGCCAGCAGCTTGGAGCGAGGAGATACGCAGTATTTT. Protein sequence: CASSLERGDTQYF.

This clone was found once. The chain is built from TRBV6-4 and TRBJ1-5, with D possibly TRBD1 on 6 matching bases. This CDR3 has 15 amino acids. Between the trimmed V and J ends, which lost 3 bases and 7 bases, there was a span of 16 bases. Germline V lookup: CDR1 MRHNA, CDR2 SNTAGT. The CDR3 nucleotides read TGTGCCAGCAGTGATCGCCCAGGGGTAGGGCAGCCCCAGCATTTT. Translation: CASSDRPGVGQPQHF.